Listed here are 31 T cell receptor beta chains from one sample, sequenced in a study of blood T cell repertoires in COVID-19 (TCRdb year 2020). Library preparation used the immunoSEQ multiplex PCR assay. The table was pulled from immuneACCESS by TCRdb, which kept in-frame rearrangements only. Such tables lose some clones; where checked, under half of the loss comes from unresolved V genes, and the rest has no known cause. This sample comprises under 95,000 clones, approximately 85% of them detected only once. Of the sample, approximately 46% falls within the top ten clones. Material: peripheral blood. These receptors all stem from a human donor in a cohort sampled during active COVID-19.

J is TRBJ2-5 and V is TRBV10-2; D gene uncertain. The CDR3 sequence is 13 residues long. The V and J ends lost 3 bases and 2 bases respectively, with 7 bases between them. The germline V gene has CDR1 WSHSY and CDR2 SAAADI. This chain's CDR3 is CASSDGQQETQYF. The CDR3 DNA sequence: TGCGCCAGCAGTGATGGGCAGCAAGAGACCCAGTACTTC.

The chain recombines TRBV28 with TRBJ1-1; D unresolved. The CDR3 has 13 amino acids. Germline CDR1 MDHEN, CDR2 SYDVKM. V lost 3 bases, J lost 8 bases, and 13 bases lay in between. CDR3 loop: CASSFPPILEAFF. CDR3 coding DNA: TGTGCCAGCAGTTTCCCGCCTATCCTCGAAGCTTTCTTT.

This chain joins TRBV7-6 and TRBJ1-5; maybe TRBD1 (6 bases). Germline lookup yields CDR1 SGHVS and CDR2 FNYEAQ. The V gene lost 0 bases and the J gene lost 5 bases, with 20 bases spanning the gap. The CDR3 contains 18 residues. The CDR3 nucleotides read TGTGCCAGCAGCTTAGCCAACAGGGCATTTGGGTCGTATCAGCCCCAGCATTTT. Translating gives CASSLANRAFGSYQPQHF.

The V and J genes are TRBV7-3 and TRBJ1-5; no definite D call. Germline V CDR1 and CDR2: SGHTA, FQGTGA. Trimming took off 5 bases at V and 5 bases at J, with 19 bases between the two ends. This CDR3 is built from 16 residues. CDR3 DNA sequence: TGTGCCAGCAGCCCAAAAGGCGCCGGGATTGATCAGCCCCAGCATTTT. This encodes CASSPKGAGIDQPQHF.

This chain connects TRBV28 to TRBJ2-7, with unresolved D. This CDR3 is 12 amino acids long. The V end lost 7 bases, the J end lost 3 bases, and 10 bases lay between the germline ends. CDR1 MDHEN and CDR2 SYDVKM come from the germline V gene. CDR3 amino acids: CASNRGGYEQYF. DNA of the CDR3: TGTGCCAGCAACCGCGGCGGCTACGAGCAGTACTTC.

The CDR3 protein is CASSLVRVAGGVSDTQYF. CDR3 DNA sequence: TGTGCCAGCAGCTTAGTGAGGGTAGCGGGGGGGGTCTCGGATACGCAGTATTTT. The chain has TRBV7-2 and TRBJ2-3, with 11 bases matching TRBD2. V dropped 1 base and J dropped 6; count of bases not matched to a gene: 12. The length of the CDR3 is 18 residues. The germline V gene has CDR1 SGHTA and CDR2 FQGNSA.

This clone has more than one count but fewer than ten. The CDR3 spells CASSPGRTSGNTIYF. The CDR3 region has the DNA TGTGCCAGCAGCCCGGGGAGAACCTCTGGAAACACCATATATTTT. The chain employs TRBV5-6 and TRBJ1-3; no firm D call. The CDR3 consists of 15 residues. The V gene lost 4 bases and the J gene lost 0 bases, with 11 bases spanning the gap. The V gene's germline CDR1 is SGHDT and CDR2 YYEEEE.

J is TRBJ2-1 and V is TRBV3-1 (or the pseudogene TRBV3-2), with 9 bases matching TRBD2. Germline CDR1 and CDR2: LGHDT and YNNKEL (reference sequence). V was pared by 0 bases and J by 6 bases, with 3 bases of the junction left unmatched. This CDR3 has 15 amino acids. Here the CDR3 reads CASSQDGTSSNEQFF. The CDR3 coding sequence is TGTGCCAGCAGCCAAGATGGGACTAGCAGCAATGAGCAGTTCTTC.

This chain connects TRBV28 to TRBJ1-4; perhaps TRBD1 as D (5 bases). Trimming left V 5 bases short and J 1 base short, with 14 bases between. This CDR3 has 16 amino acids. CDR1 and CDR2 from the germline V gene are MDHEN and SYDVKM. CDR3 nucleotides: TGTGCCAGCAGTCTTGAAAGGGGAAGAACTAATGAAAAACTGTTTTTT. It encodes CASSLERGRTNEKLFF.

The chain links TRBV7-3 to TRBJ2-2; maybe TRBD1 (5 bases). Per germline, CDR1 SGHTA and CDR2 FQGTGA. Trimming left V 5 bases short and J 6 bases short, with 13 bases between. The CDR3 has 14 residues. DNA of the CDR3: TGTGCCAGCAGCCATCAGGGCGGAGCCGGGGAGCTGTTTTTT. Its translation is CASSHQGGAGELFF.

The chain employs TRBV6-2 or TRBV6-3 and TRBJ1-1; D uncertain. The V and J ends lost 2 bases and 4 bases respectively, with 11 bases between them. The V gene's germline CDR1 is MNHEY and CDR2 SVGEGT. This CDR3 comprises 14 residues. CDR3 protein: CASSYTRAGTEAFF. The CDR3 DNA reads as TGTGCCAGCAGTTACACCCGAGCCGGCACTGAAGCTTTCTTT.

V gene TRBV19 combines with J gene TRBJ2-1, with D maybe TRBD2 (5 bases). The V gene lost 3 bases and the J gene lost 4 bases, with 7 bases spanning the gap. This CDR3 has 13 amino acids. Germline assignment: CDR1 LNHDA and CDR2 SQIVND (reference sequence). This chain's CDR3 is CASSMTGYNEQFF. The DNA for the CDR3 is TGTGCCAGTAGTATGACGGGGTACAATGAGCAGTTCTTC. Full variable domain (missing parts from reference TRBV19 and TRBJ2-1): DGGITQSPKYLFRKEGQNVTLSCEQNLNHDAMYWYRQDPGQGLRLIYYSQIVNDFQKGDIAEGYSVSREKKESFPLTVTSAQKNPTAFYLCASSMTGYNEQFFGPGTRLTVL.

This clone was recorded a few times. The chain uses TRBV24-1 and TRBJ2-3; D is unclear. Trimming left V 3 bases short and J 2 bases short, with 5 bases between. Germline CDR1 is KGHDR and CDR2 is SFDVKD. The CDR3 loop spans 13 amino acids. The CDR3 loop is CATSDPVTDTQYF. The DNA for the CDR3 is TGTGCCACCAGTGATCCGGTCACAGATACGCAGTATTTT.

This chain uses TRBV25-1 with TRBJ2-1; D ambiguous. Trimming shortened V by 4 bases and J by 0 bases, and 13 bases separated the two germline ends. This CDR3 is 16 amino acids long. Germline V gives CDR1 MGHDK, CDR2 SYGVNS. CDR3 sequence reads: CASSGFGSGSYNEQFF. In nucleotides, the CDR3 is TGTGCCAGCAGTGGGTTTGGCTCGGGCTCCTACAATGAGCAGTTCTTC.

V usage is TRBV5-6 and J usage is TRBJ1-5; D is possibly TRBD1 (6 bases). Germline V gene data show CDR1 as SGHDT and CDR2 as YYEEEE. This CDR3 has 16 residues. V lost 4 bases and J lost 0, with 14 bases in between. The CDR3 region is CASSLRDISSNQPQHF. The CDR3, as DNA: TGTGCCAGCAGCCTCCGGGACATAAGTAGCAATCAGCCCCAGCATTTT. The full variable domain, rest sourced from reference TRBV5-6 and TRBJ1-5, is DAGVTQSPTHLIKTRGQQVTLRCSPKSGHDTVSWYQQALGQGPQFIFQYYEEEERQRGNFPDRFSGHQFPNYSSELNVNALLLGDSALYLCASSLRDISSNQPQHFGDGTRLSIL.

V gene TRBV27 combines with J gene TRBJ2-3; 8 bases agree with TRBD1. Trimming took 6 bases from V and 4 from J; bases not matched to a gene: 6. Germline-derived CDR1 and CDR2 are MNHEY and SMNVEV (reference sequence). The CDR3 spans 14 residues. Here the CDR3 DNA reads TGTGCCAGCAGCACCACAGGGGGAGCAGATACGCAGTATTTT. Protein: CASSTTGGADTQYF.

V is TRBV3-1 (or the pseudogene TRBV3-2) and J is TRBJ2-5; TRBD2 aligns across 8 bases. Trimming at V came to 8 bases and at J to 4 bases, leaving 12 bases not matched to a gene. CDR3 length equals 15 residues. Germline loops: CDR1 LGHDT, CDR2 YNNKEL (reference sequence). The CDR3 DNA follows: TGTGCCAGCTCAGGGCTCGGGGGGGCTGCAGAGACCCAGTACTTC. Protein product: CASSGLGGAAETQYF.

This clone occurred once. The chain recombines TRBV6-4 with TRBJ2-5; 7 positions match TRBD2. The CDR3 extends over 12 amino acids. In germline, CDR1 is MRHNA, CDR2 SNTAGT. After removal of 8 bases from V and 5 bases from J, the junction contained 5 bases not matched to a gene. The CDR3 spells CASGRAAETQYF. The CDR3 DNA follows: TGTGCCAGCGGGAGGGCCGCGGAGACCCAGTACTTC.

For the CDR3, the DNA is TGCAGTGCTAGTGCAGGGGCCAATGAAAAACTGTTTTTT. This gives the protein CSASAGANEKLFF. This chain uses TRBV20-1 with TRBJ1-4; D may be TRBD1 (6 bases). The germline V and J ends were trimmed by 3 bases and 5 bases, with 10 bases remaining between them. Germline V gene lookup returns CDR1 DFQATT and CDR2 SNEGSKA (reference sequence). The CDR3 runs 13 residues.

The rearrangement uses TRBV9 and TRBJ2-1, with D tentatively TRBD1 (6 bases). This CDR3 is built from 15 residues. The germline V gene encodes CDR1 SGDLS and CDR2 YYNGEE. V lost 0 bases and J lost 4, with 11 bases in between. CDR3 sequence reads: CASSVALGAYNEQFF. DNA of the CDR3: TGTGCCAGCAGCGTAGCTTTGGGGGCTTACAATGAGCAGTTCTTC.

V and J are TRBV7-2 and TRBJ2-7; perhaps TRBD1 as D (6 bases). The CDR3 sequence is 12 residues long. V was pared by 5 bases and J by 7 bases, with 12 bases between. The germline V gene encodes CDR1 SGHTA and CDR2 FQGNSA. CDR3 protein: CASSRTGQEQYF. In nucleotides, the CDR3 is TGTGCCAGCAGCCGTACCGGACAGGAGCAGTACTTC. Based on the CDR3 plus reference TRBV7-2 and TRBJ2-7, the full variable domain is GAGVSQSPSNKVTEKGKDVELRCDPISGHTALYWYRQSLGQGLEFLIYFQGNSAPDKSGLPSDRFSAERTGGSVSTLTIQRTQQEDSAVYLCASSRTGQEQYFGPGTRLTVT.

This chain uses TRBV6-5 with TRBJ1-1, with no clear D. Germline V lookup: CDR1 MNHEY, CDR2 SVGAGI. This CDR3 is built from 13 residues. V gave up 6 bases and J gave up 0 bases, with 8 bases separating them. CDR3 protein: CASRLTMNTEAFF. The CDR3 DNA reads TGTGCCAGCAGACTGACTATGAACACTGAAGCTTTCTTT.

The chain carries TRBV11-3 and TRBJ2-1; 7 bases map to TRBD1. Germline V gene data show CDR1 as SGHNT and CDR2 as YENEEA. The CDR3 length is 15 residues. V shed 2 bases, J shed 6 bases, and the junction held 7 bases outside the gene matches. The CDR3 loop reads CASSLRDREGNEQFF. In DNA, the CDR3 is TGTGCCAGCAGCTTACGAGACAGGGAAGGCAATGAGCAGTTCTTC.

The chain recombines TRBV2 with TRBJ2-1; 13 bases align to TRBD2. The CDR3 loop spans 15 amino acids. The trim removed 6 bases at V and 6 bases at J, leaving 5 bases unmatched. Germline V lookup: CDR1 SNHLY, CDR2 FYNNEI. CDR3 DNA: TGTGCCAGCAGGGTTGGACTAGCGGGAGTCAATGAGCAGTTCTTC. It yields the protein CASRVGLAGVNEQFF.

CDR3 in DNA: TGTGCCAGCAATGGCTCACAAAAACCCTCTGGGGCCAACGTCCTGACTTTC. Encoded protein: CASNGSQKPSGANVLTF. The V and J genes are TRBV6-4 and TRBJ2-6; D not certain. Germline V CDR1 and CDR2: MRHNA, SNTAGT. With 7 bases removed from V and 0 bases from J, the gap between germline ends came to 16 bases. The CDR3 is 17 residues long.

The gene calls are TRBV7-2 and TRBJ2-5; D gene unclear. The CDR3 contains 12 residues. The germline V and J ends were trimmed by 6 bases and 5 bases, with 10 bases remaining between them. Germline CDR1 SGHTA, CDR2 FQGNSA. CDR3 sequence: CASSPSGETQYF. In nucleotides, the CDR3 is TGTGCCAGCAGTCCTAGTGGGGAGACCCAGTACTTC.

The chain links TRBV19 to TRBJ2-3; 10 bases agree with TRBD1. This CDR3 region has 16 residues. V lost 10 bases, J lost 7 bases, and 17 bases stayed unmatched. Looked up from germline, CDR1 is LNHDA and CDR2 is SQIVND (reference sequence). This chain's CDR3 is CATRGHPTGGVNTQYF. CDR3 sequence (DNA): TGTGCCACCAGGGGGCACCCGACAGGGGGCGTGAATACGCAGTATTTT.

This clone has a single count. The chain has TRBV9 and TRBJ1-1, with D perhaps matching TRBD1 (5 bases). Trimming removed 4 bases from V and 0 bases from J, with 10 bases in between. This CDR3 contains 14 residues. CDR1 and CDR2 (germline): SGDLS, YYNGEE. CDR3 protein: CASSQQGVNTEAFF. CDR3 sequence (DNA): TGTGCCAGCAGCCAACAAGGGGTGAACACTGAAGCTTTCTTT.

V usage is TRBV6-5 and J usage is TRBJ2-7, with 11 bases lining up with TRBD1. The germline CDR1 and CDR2 sequences are MNHEY and SVGAGI. The CDR3 runs to 14 residues. V was clipped by 2 bases and J by 6 bases; unmatched bases: 3. CDR3 region: CASSYPGTGGEQYF. In DNA form, the CDR3 reads TGTGCCAGCAGTTACCCAGGGACAGGGGGCGAGCAGTACTTC.

This clone was picked up a small number of times. The chain joins TRBV18 to TRBJ2-5; TRBD1 is a possible D gene (5 bases). V shed 6 bases and J shed 2 bases, with 10 bases lying between them. The germline V gene has CDR1 KGHSH and CDR2 LQKENI. The CDR3 runs 13 residues. CDR3 sequence (DNA): TGTGCCAGCTCTGCGACAGTACAAGAGACCCAGTACTTC. It encodes CASSATVQETQYF.

The rearrangement joins TRBV18 to TRBJ2-3; 12 bases line up with TRBD2. V lost 5 bases to trimming and J lost 3 bases; unmatched junction nucleotides: 6. CDR3 size: 16 residues. The germline V gene encodes CDR1 KGHSH and CDR2 LQKENI. The CDR3 DNA is TGTGCCAGCTCATCAGGACTAGCGGGGTTTACAGATACGCAGTATTTT. Amino acids: CASSSGLAGFTDTQYF.